This TCR beta chain was recovered during a study of shared clonotypes between healthy human individuals. Study details: The study drew on two women and a few men aged 18 to 49 as donors.

In germline, CDR1 is SGHVS, CDR2 FNYEAQ. This CDR3 region has 19 residues. Trimming cost V 5 bases and J 4 bases; bases outside gene matches: 17. The study, taken as a whole, reports: Memory subsets had estimated richness that was generally smaller than that of naive subsets.

A word on this clone: Antigen specificity is unknown.

The authors distributed each subset's genomic DNA evenly over several immunoSEQ plates. TCRdb's table, derived via immunoSEQ multiplex PCR, lists solely in-frame clones and lacks some. The sample records around 1.9 million clones, approximately 92% being singletons. Naivety among CD8 cells was defined by CD45RO negativity and positive CCR7 selection, thereby excluding terminally differentiated effector memory CD45RA+ cells. This clonotype originated in a man in his late teens or twenties in good health. Some clones in this sample may be carry-over from other donors' samples. The chain joins TRBV7-6 to TRBJ2-2; 9 nucleotides agree with TRBD2. The specimen sequenced was naive CD8+ T cells from PBMCs. The CDR3 spells CASSQTGTSPMIGTGELFF. DNA of the CDR3: TGTGCCAGCAGCCAAACCGGGACTAGCCCTATGATTGGCACCGGGGAGCTGTTTTTT.